Included here is one T cell receptor (beta chain) sequence, with context. Its antigen remains unidentified. With iRepertoire HTBI primers and Arm-PCR of CDR3 regions, TCR beta libraries were built. TCRdb redid the calling of the multiplex PCR reads with MiXCR, one entry per CDR3 protein. The sample lists about 620,000 distinct CDR3 sequences, less than 20% occurring once. J gave up 5 bases and V 5 bases, and 9 bases lay outside the gene matches. Germline V gene sequence: CDR1 MDHEN, CDR2 SYDVKM. The CDR3 totals 15 residues. The entry originates in a study of regulatory T cells in long-lasting Graves disease. Time point indicated: newly diagnosed GD, antithyroid drugs for less than 3 months. Extracted RNA from PBMCs served as the source of the TCR library. Study-wide results and caveats: TRBV28, TRBJ1-2 and TRBJ2-5 emerged as the favored segments in persistent disease.

This sample was shared with a second study, whose subject was T cells in Graves' hyperthyroidism and ophthalmopathy. That work contributes: Most clonotypes expanded in the thyroid (above 0.001) were also present in blood.

Material: peripheral blood mononuclear cells (PBMCs), obtained at new diagnosis, from a patient treated with antithyroid drugs. The TCR sequence derives from a woman in her twenties or thirties with Graves disease. V and J are TRBV28 and TRBJ2-7, with 10 bases that match TRBD1. CDR3 sequence: CASSTSGTGDHEQYF. In DNA form, the CDR3 reads TGTGCCAGCAGTACCTCCGGGACAGGGGACCACGAGCAGTACTTC. Based on the CDR3 plus reference TRBV28 and TRBJ2-7, the full variable domain is DVKVTQSSRYLVKRTGEKVFLECVQDMDHENMFWYRQDPGLGLRLIYFSYDVKMKEKGDIPEGYSVSREKKERFSLILESASTNQTSMYLCASSTSGTGDHEQYFGPGTRLTVT.